The 8 T cell receptor beta chains reported below all come from one sample, sequenced in a study. Each CDR3 protein is one row after TCRdb ran MiXCR on the RT-PCR reads. The data show about 700,000 distinct CDR3 sequences, more than 13% seen once. The sequenced sample was memory CD4+ T cells from blood. The receptors derive from a female donor in good health, serving as a healthy control.

Concerning this clonotype: A much larger clone differs by one base, so this may be a read error. J is TRBJ2-3 and V is TRBV29-1, with D unresolved. The CDR3 length is 14 residues. CDR1 and CDR2 from the germline V gene are SQVTM and ANQGSEA. CDR3 coding DNA: TGCAGCGTTGTCTGGGTTGCCCACGCAGATACGAAGTATTTT. Translation: CSVVWVAHADTKYF.

This clonotype showed up many times. V gene TRBV7-2 combines with J gene TRBJ1-5, with 7 nucleotides matching TRBD1. The germline CDR1 and CDR2 sequences are SGHTA and FQGNSA. The trim removed 2 bases at V and 4 bases at J, leaving 2 bases unmatched. The CDR3 contains 14 residues. The CDR3 DNA is TGTGCCAGCAGCTTACGACAGGGAAATCAGCCCCAGCATTTT. It codes for CASSLRQGNQPQHF.

The table lists this clonotype with a few counts. The genes are TRBV6-4 and TRBJ2-2; possible D gene TRBD2, 6 bases. Germline CDR1 MRHNA, CDR2 SNTAGT. There are 17 residues in the CDR3. The V and J ends lost 2 bases and 6 bases respectively, with 19 bases between them. CDR3 sequence reads: CASSDPPGPGVAGELFF. The CDR3 DNA follows: TGTGCCAGCAGTGACCCCCCCGGGCCGGGGGTCGCCGGGGAGCTGTTTTTT.

This clonotype was seen a few times. The genes are TRBV7-2 and TRBJ1-2, with a tentative D call TRBD1 (6 bases). Trimming stripped 6 bases from V and 5 bases from J, with 13 bases between. The CDR3 is made up of 13 amino acids. CDR1 SGHTA and CDR2 FQGNSA come from the germline V gene. CDR3 nucleotide sequence: TGTGCCAGCAGATTTAAGGGGGGATATGGCTACACCTTC. It translates to CASRFKGGYGYTF.

This clonotype was found many times. J is TRBJ2-3 and V is TRBV20-1; a weak D match, TRBD2 (7 bases). This CDR3 contains 13 residues. The germline V and J ends were trimmed by 5 bases and 4 bases, with 13 bases remaining between them. Germline V CDR1 and CDR2: DFQATT, SNEGSKA (reference sequence). For the CDR3, the DNA is TGCAGTGCTCCCCACGGGGGGCCAGATACGCAGTATTTT. It yields the protein CSAPHGGPDTQYF.

The chain uses TRBV6-1 and TRBJ2-4; no definite D call. The CDR3 runs 14 residues. Deletions cut 1 base from V and 7 bases from J, with 11 bases between. CDR1 is MNHNS, CDR2 SASEGT, per germline. CDR3 DNA sequence: TGTGCCAGCAGTGAAGTTGGGCTGTCGAACATTCAGTACTTC. This encodes CASSEVGLSNIQYF.

V and J are TRBV11-1 and TRBJ1-4, with no clear D. Germline assignment: CDR1 SGHAT and CDR2 FQDESV (reference sequence). Trimming pared 2 bases from V and 11 bases from J, leaving 12 bases between. The length of the CDR3 is 13 residues. CDR3 sequence (DNA): TGTGCCAGCAGCTTACGGTTGGGGAAGAAACTGTTTTTT. Encoded protein: CASSLRLGKKLFF.

Only a few counts were recorded for this clonotype. V usage is TRBV7-2 and J usage is TRBJ1-1, with D possibly being TRBD1 (5 bases). Germline lookup yields CDR1 SGHTA and CDR2 FQGNSA. V was pared by 4 bases and J by 10 bases, with 13 bases between. This CDR3 comprises 12 residues. The CDR3 DNA sequence: TGTGCCAGCAGCTATTCGGGGGACGGAGCTTTCTTT. It codes for CASSYSGDGAFF.